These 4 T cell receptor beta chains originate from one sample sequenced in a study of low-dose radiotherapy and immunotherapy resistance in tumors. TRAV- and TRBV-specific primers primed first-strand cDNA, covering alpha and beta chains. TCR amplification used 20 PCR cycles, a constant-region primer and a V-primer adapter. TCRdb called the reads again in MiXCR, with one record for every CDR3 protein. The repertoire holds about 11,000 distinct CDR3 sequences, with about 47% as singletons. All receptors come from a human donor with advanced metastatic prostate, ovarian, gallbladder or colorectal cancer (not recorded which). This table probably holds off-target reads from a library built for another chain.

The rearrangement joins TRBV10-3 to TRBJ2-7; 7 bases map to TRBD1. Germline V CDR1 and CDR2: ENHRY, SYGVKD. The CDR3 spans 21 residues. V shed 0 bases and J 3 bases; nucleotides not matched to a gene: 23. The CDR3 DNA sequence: TGTGCCATCAGTGAGTCGATCGGCAGGGGGAAACCCGTAGGGAGCAACTACGAGCAGTACTTC. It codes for CAISESIGRGKPVGSNYEQYF.

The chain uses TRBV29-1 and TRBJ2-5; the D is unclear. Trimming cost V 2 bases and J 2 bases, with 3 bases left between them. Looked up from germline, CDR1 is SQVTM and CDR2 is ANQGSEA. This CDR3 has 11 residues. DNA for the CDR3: TGCAGCGTTGAAAGTCAAGAGACCCAGTACTTC. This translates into CSVESQETQYF. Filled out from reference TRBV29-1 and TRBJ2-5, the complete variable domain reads SAVISQKPSRDICQRGTSLTIQCQVDSQVTMMFWYRQQPGQSLTLIATANQGSEATYESGFVIDKFPISRPNLTFSTLTVSNMSPEDSSIYLCSVESQETQYFGPGTRLLVL.

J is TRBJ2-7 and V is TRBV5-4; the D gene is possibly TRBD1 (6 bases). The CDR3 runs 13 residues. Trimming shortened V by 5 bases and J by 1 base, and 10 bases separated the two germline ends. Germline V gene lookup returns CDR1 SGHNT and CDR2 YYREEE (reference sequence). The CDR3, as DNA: TGTGCCAGCAGTACAACAGGGTCCTACGAGCAGTACTTC. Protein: CASSTTGSYEQYF.

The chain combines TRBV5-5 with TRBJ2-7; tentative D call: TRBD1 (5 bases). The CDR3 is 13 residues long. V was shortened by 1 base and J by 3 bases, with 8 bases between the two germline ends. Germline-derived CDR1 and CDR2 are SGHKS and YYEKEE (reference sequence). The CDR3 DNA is TGTGCCAGCAGCTTGCTCGACAGCTACGAGCAGTACTTC. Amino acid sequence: CASSLLDSYEQYF.